The 3 T cell receptor beta chains given below trace back to one sample, sequenced in a study of cytomegalovirus exposure and HLA in healthy donors. PCR amplification relied on 60 Vbeta primers (plus 13 Jbeta primers). Some clones are missing from TCRdb's copy, which holds only in-frame ones; the method was immunoSEQ multiplex PCR. The sample consists of roughly 100,000 clones, roughly 79% of them appearing once. Input material: PBMCs. The receptors derive from a woman between 40 and 50 years old in good health and CMV-seronegative.

This clone is a singleton in its sample. The chain couples TRBV29-1 to TRBJ2-2; possibly TRBD2 for D (5 bases). Trimming removed 2 bases at V and 4 bases at J, with 14 bases between. The CDR3 sequence is 15 residues long. CDR1 and CDR2 from the germline V gene are SQVTM and ANQGSEA. The chain's CDR3 is CSVESGNQPTGELFF. The CDR3 coding sequence is TGCAGCGTTGAATCCGGGAATCAACCCACCGGGGAGCTGTTTTTT.

The V and J genes are TRBV5-1 and TRBJ2-6; 8 nucleotides line up with TRBD2. This CDR3 has 17 residues. Germline V gives CDR1 SGHRS, CDR2 YFSETQ. V shed 0 bases, J shed 4 bases, and the junction held 6 bases outside the gene matches. The CDR3, as DNA: TGCGCCAGCAGCTTGGGAGCGGGGGTAGACGGGGCCAACGTCCTGACTTTC. It is translated as CASSLGAGVDGANVLTF. The full variable domain, its missing parts supplied by reference TRBV5-1 and TRBJ2-6, is KAGVTQTPRYLIKTRGQQVTLSCSPISGHRSVSWYQQTPGQGLQFLFEYFSETQRNKGNFPGRFSGRQFSNSRSEMNVSTLELGDSALYLCASSLGAGVDGANVLTFGAGSRLTVL.

This chain connects TRBV6-5 to TRBJ2-7; a possible D gene is TRBD1 (5 bases). V was trimmed by 6 bases and J by 3 bases, leaving 12 bases between them. Germline CDR1 MNHEY, CDR2 SVGAGI. The CDR3 has 13 amino acids. CDR3 nucleotides: TGTGCCAGCAGGGACACATCAGGCTACGAGCAGTACTTC. Residues: CASRDTSGYEQYF.